The TCR beta chain described here comes from a study of blood T cell repertoires in COVID-19. Original processing notes: Estimation of nucleated cell counts was performed using reference gene primer amplification. The assay was immunoSEQ multiplex PCR, and TCRdb's table has in-frame clones only and misses some. That table gives V, J and clone size, and the DNA gave D and trimming. The sample lists 110,000 or so clones, approximately 88% seen once, with roughly 8.1% in the top ten. This clone was observed a single time. CDR1 and CDR2 from the germline V gene are MGHRA and YSYEKL. The CDR3 sequence is 15 residues long. V dropped 4 bases and J dropped 0; count of bases not matched to a gene: 4.

The rearrangement links TRBV4-1 to TRBJ1-1, with 8 bases fitting TRBD1. The specimen sequenced was peripheral blood. This receptor was obtained from a woman aged 40 to 50 with acute or convalescent COVID-19. The DNA for the CDR3 is TGCGCCAGCAGCCGTGGGACAGGCATGAACACTGAAGCTTTCTTT. Amino acids: CASSRGTGMNTEAFF.